The 8 T cell receptor beta chains in this list originate from one sample, sequenced in a study of blood T cell repertoires in COVID-19. Using immunoSEQ multiplex PCR, the repertoire was profiled, and TCRdb retains in-frame clones only, with some absent. The sample carries 250,000 to 300,000 clones, 70% to 90% recorded once. Sequenced sample: PBMCs or T cells enriched from blood (not recorded which). Receptor source: a woman aged 45-60 years who had recovered from COVID-19.

This clone appeared a few times. V usage is TRBV27 and J usage is TRBJ2-3; no reliable D call. This CDR3 has 15 residues. Trimming removed 0 bases at V and 8 bases at J, with 15 bases between. CDR1 is MNHEY, CDR2 SMNVEV, per germline (reference sequence). The CDR3 sequence is CASSLSSPISFTQYF. The DNA of the CDR3 is TGTGCCAGCAGTTTATCTAGCCCCATCTCGTTTACGCAGTATTTT.

This rearrangement joins TRBV18 to TRBJ1-5; 11 bases agree with TRBD1. Germline-derived CDR1 and CDR2 are KGHSH and LQKENI. The CDR3 loop spans 19 amino acids. V lost 3 bases to trimming and J lost 0 bases; unmatched junction nucleotides: 10. The CDR3 nucleotides read TGTGCCAGCTCACCCCGGACAGGGGGCAATCCTTATAGCAATCAGCCCCAGCATTTT. Its translation is CASSPRTGGNPYSNQPQHF.

The chain employs TRBV9 and TRBJ2-3, with TRBD2 as a possible D gene (5 bases). The V gene's germline CDR1 is SGDLS and CDR2 YYNGEE. The CDR3 length is 12 residues. Trimming took off 4 bases at V and 9 bases at J, with 12 bases between the two ends. DNA of the CDR3: TGTGCCAGCAGCCCAGACTACCCCACGCAGTATTTT. This sequence encodes CASSPDYPTQYF.

The J gene is TRBJ2-7, the V gene TRBV29-1; 7 nucleotides line up with TRBD1. The CDR3 covers 12 residues. Trimming removed 4 bases from V and 2 bases from J; junction bases left unmatched: 2. Germline V gene data show CDR1 as SQVTM and CDR2 as ANQGSEA. The CDR3 protein is CSVGDSAYEQYF. The CDR3 DNA reads TGCAGCGTTGGGGACAGCGCCTACGAGCAGTACTTC.

This clone has just a few counts. The rearrangement links TRBV28 to TRBJ2-1; tentative D call: TRBD2 (6 bases). Germline assignment: CDR1 MDHEN and CDR2 SYDVKM. Trimming took 8 bases from V and 6 from J, leaving 17 bases between them. The CDR3 spans 14 residues. CDR3 sequence: CASEISGHPNEQFF. The CDR3, as DNA: TGTGCCAGCGAGATTAGCGGACACCCCAATGAGCAGTTCTTC.

The J gene is TRBJ1-4, the V gene TRBV3-1 (or the pseudogene TRBV3-2); TRBD1 is a possible D gene (6 bases). CDR1 LGHDT and CDR2 YNNKEL come from the germline V gene (reference sequence). This CDR3 comprises 17 residues. The V and J ends lost 4 bases and 1 base respectively, with 16 bases between them. CDR3 coding DNA: TGTGCCAGCAGCCCCAGCGGCCGGGGACAAACTAATGAAAAACTGTTTTTT. Amino acids: CASSPSGRGQTNEKLFF.

Remarks on this clone: The junction departs from germline at one end; a sequencing error may be responsible. V is TRBV11-3 and J is TRBJ2-1; 12 bases align to TRBD2. Germline loops: CDR1 SGHNT, CDR2 YENEEA. This CDR3 has 15 residues. The CDR3 spells CASSLAGTSGREQFF. For the CDR3, the DNA is TGTGCCAGCAGTTTAGCCGGGACTAGCGGGCGTGAGCAGTTCTTC.

To note about this clone: The sample holds other DNA sequences that translate to the same CDR3. The chain combines TRBV27 with TRBJ1-1, with D tentatively TRBD1 (5 bases). CDR1 MNHEY and CDR2 SMNVEV come from the germline V gene (reference sequence). Trimming shortened V by 3 bases and J by 1 base, and 6 bases separated the two germline ends. CDR3 length: 13 residues. CDR3 DNA sequence: TGTGCCAGCAGTTTGGGGCAGAACACTGAAGCTTTCTTT. Protein product: CASSLGQNTEAFF.